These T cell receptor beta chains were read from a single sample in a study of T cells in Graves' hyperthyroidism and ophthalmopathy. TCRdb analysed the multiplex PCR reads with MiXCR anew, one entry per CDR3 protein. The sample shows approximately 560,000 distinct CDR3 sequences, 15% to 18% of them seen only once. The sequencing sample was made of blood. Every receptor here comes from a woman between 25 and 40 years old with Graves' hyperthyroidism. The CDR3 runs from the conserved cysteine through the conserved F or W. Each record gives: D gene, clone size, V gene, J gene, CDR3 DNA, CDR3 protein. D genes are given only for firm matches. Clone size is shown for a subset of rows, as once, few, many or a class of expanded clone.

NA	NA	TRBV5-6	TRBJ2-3	TGTGCCAGCAGGTACCGTATGGTCGGGAGTGCAGATACGCAGTATTTT	CASRYRMVGSADTQYF
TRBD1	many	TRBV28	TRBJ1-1	TGTGCCAGCAGTTTACCCCGACAGGGGAGGGGTACGGAGAACACTGAAGCTTTCTTT	CASSLPRQGRGTENTEAFF
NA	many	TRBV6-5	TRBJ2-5	TGTGCCAGCAGTTACTCTTACGGACCCCCCCAAGAGACCCAGTACTTC	CASSYSYGPPQETQYF
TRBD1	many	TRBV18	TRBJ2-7	TGTGCCAGCTCACCACCGACAGGGACAAGGGGCGAGCAGTACTTC	CASSPPTGTRGEQYF
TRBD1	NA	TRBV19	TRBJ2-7	TGTGCCAGTAGTATCCCCGGGAAGGGGGCGTACGAGCAGTACTTC	CASSIPGKGAYEQYF
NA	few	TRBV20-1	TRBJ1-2	TGCAGTGCTAGAGTTGTCCCGAGTGGCTACACCTTC	CSARVVPSGYTF
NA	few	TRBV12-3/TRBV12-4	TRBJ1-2	TGTGCCAGCATCACCACCGAGGGAGGGAACTATGGCTACACCTTC	CASITTEGGNYGYTF
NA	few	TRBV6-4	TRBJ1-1	TGTGCCAGCAGTGACTCTGGGGGGAACACTGAAGCTTTCTTT	CASSDSGGNTEAFF
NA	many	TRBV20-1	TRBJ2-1	TGCAGTGCTAGAGACCGCATGCCACCCACCTACAATGAGCAGTTCTTC	CSARDRMPPTYNEQFF
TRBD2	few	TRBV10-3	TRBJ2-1	TGTGCCATCACTAAGACTAGCGGGAGTCCCGATGAGCAGTTCTTC	CAITKTSGSPDEQFF
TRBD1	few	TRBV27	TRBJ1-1	TGTGCCAGCAGTACGGGGACAGGGGAAAGGACTGAAGCTTTCTTT	CASSTGTGERTEAFF
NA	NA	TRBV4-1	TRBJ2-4	TGCGCCAGCAGCCTACAGGGAAGGGAAAACATTCAGTACTTC	CASSLQGRENIQYF
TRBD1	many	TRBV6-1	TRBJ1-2	TGTGCCAGCAGTTCCCCTGGCGCCCGGACAGGGAGGCGGTATGGCTACACCTTC	CASSSPGARTGRRYGYTF
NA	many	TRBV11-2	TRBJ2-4	TGTGCCAGCAGTATGCCCGGGGTAGCCAAAAACATTCAGTACTTC	CASSMPGVAKNIQYF
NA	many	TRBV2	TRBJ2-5	TGTGCCAGCAGTGTGAAGGCGGTCCGGGAGACCCAGTACTTC	CASSVKAVRETQYF
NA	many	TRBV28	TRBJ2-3	TGTGCCAGCAGTGAAAACGTAGCAACTAGCACAGATACGCAGTATTTT	CASSENVATSTDTQYF
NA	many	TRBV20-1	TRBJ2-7	TGCAGTGCTAGAAGGGGCGGAGAGCAGTACTTC	CSARRGGEQYF
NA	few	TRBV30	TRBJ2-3	TGTGCCTGGAGTCCCGATAGTAGGACAGATACGCAGTATTTT	CAWSPDSRTDTQYF
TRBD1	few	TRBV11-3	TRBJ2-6	TGTGCCAGCAGCTTAGAGGACAGGGGGTCCTTCGAGTTTGATTCTGGGGCCAACGTCCTGACTTTC	CASSLEDRGSFEFDSGANVLTF
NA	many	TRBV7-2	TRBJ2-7	TGTGCCAGCAGCTTAGGGAGGCTCTCCTACGAGCAGTACTTC	CASSLGRLSYEQYF
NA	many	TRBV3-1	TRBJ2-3	TGTGCCAGCAGCCACGGACAGTCGAGCACAGATACGCAGTATTTT	CASSHGQSSTDTQYF
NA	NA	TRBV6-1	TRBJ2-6	TGTGCCAGCAGTCCGTCCGGGGGGTATCGGGACACTGGGGCCAACGTCCTGACTTTC	CASSPSGGYRDTGANVLTF
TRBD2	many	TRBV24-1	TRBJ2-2	TGTGCCACCAGTGACCAGGGACTAGCGGGACACACCGGGGAGCTGTTTTTT	CATSDQGLAGHTGELFF
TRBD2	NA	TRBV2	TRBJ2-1	TGTGCCGGCCTCGGGACTAGCGGGAGAGGGGAGGATGAGCAGTTCTTC	CAGLGTSGRGEDEQFF
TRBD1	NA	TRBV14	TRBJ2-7	TGTGCCAGCAGCCACAGCGGACAGGGAATCGAGCAGTACTTC	CASSHSGQGIEQYF
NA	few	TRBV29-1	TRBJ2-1	TGCAGCGTTGAAGTGACTGTGAGCGGACCCCTCGGTGAGCAGTTCTTC	CSVEVTVSGPLGEQFF
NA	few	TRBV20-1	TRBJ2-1	TGCAGTGCTAAACCAGCTGCAGGGAAAGCGAGATACAATGAGCAGTTCTTC	CSAKPAAGKARYNEQFF
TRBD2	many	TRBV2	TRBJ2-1	TGTGCCAGCAGCCTCTTCGGGAGGGACTCCTACAATGAGCAGTTCTTC	CASSLFGRDSYNEQFF
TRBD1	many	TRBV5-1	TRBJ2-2	TGCGCCAGCAGCTCGGGACAGGGCGGCACCGGGGAGCTGTTTTTT	CASSSGQGGTGELFF
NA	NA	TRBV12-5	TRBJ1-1	TGTGCTAGCCTACCAGGTACGGACACTGAAGCTTTCTTT	CASLPGTDTEAFF
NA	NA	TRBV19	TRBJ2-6	TGTGCCAGTAGTATGATACGCTCTGGGGCCAACGTCCTGACTTTC	CASSMIRSGANVLTF
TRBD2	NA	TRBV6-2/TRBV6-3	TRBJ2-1	TGTGCCAGCAGTTTGACTAGCAGGAGTATTGGGGAGCAGTTCTTC	CASSLTSRSIGEQFF
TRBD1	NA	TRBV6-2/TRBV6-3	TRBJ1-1	TGTGCCAGCAGTAACAGACAGGGGCCTCCGGGGGGAGAAGCTTTCTTT	CASSNRQGPPGGEAFF
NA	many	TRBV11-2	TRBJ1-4	TGTGCCAGCAGCTTATTCGACAGTGAAAAACTGTTTTTT	CASSLFDSEKLFF
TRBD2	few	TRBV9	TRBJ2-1	TGTGCCAGCAGTGGCGGGAGGTGGGTCAATGAGCAGTTCTTC	CASSGGRWVNEQFF
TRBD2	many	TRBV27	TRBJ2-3	TGTGCCAGCAGTTCGCCCCCCCCGACTAGCGGGACAGGCACAGATACGCAGTATTTT	CASSSPPPTSGTGTDTQYF
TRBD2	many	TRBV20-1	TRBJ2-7	TGCAGTGCAATCGGGAGGGGTACTGAGGAGCAGTACTTC	CSAIGRGTEEQYF